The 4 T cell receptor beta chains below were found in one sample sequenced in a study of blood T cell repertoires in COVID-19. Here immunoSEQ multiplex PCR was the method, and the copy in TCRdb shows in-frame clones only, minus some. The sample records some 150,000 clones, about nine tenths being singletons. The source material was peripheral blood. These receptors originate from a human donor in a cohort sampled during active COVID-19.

For the CDR3, the DNA is TGTGCCAGCAGTTTCTACTATAATTCACCCCTCCACTTT. Amino acids: CASSFYYNSPLHF. J is TRBJ1-6 and V is TRBV27; D unclear. Germline-derived CDR1 and CDR2 are MNHEY and SMNVEV (reference sequence). The V gene lost 3 bases and the J gene lost 3 bases, with 3 bases spanning the gap. CDR3 length equals 13 residues.

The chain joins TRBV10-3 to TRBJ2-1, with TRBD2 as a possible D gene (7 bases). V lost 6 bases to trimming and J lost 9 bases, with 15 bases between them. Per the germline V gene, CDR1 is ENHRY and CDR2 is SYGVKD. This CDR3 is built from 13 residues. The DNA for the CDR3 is TGTGCCATCAGGGGCGGAGGGGGGGGTGAGCAGTTCTTC. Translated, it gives CAIRGGGGGEQFF.

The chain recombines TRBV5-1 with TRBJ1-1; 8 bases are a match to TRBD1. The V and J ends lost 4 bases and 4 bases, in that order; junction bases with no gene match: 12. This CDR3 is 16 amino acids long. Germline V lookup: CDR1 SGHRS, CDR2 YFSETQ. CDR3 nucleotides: TGCGCCAGCAGCCCAGGACAGGGATTGGGGACCACTGAAGCTTTCTTT. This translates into CASSPGQGLGTTEAFF.

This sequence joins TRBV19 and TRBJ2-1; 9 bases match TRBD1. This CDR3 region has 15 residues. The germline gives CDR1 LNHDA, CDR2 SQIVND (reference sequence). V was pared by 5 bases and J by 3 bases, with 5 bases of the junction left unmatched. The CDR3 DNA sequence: TGTGCCAGTAGTCCCCGACAGGGGGGCTACAATGAGCAGTTCTTC. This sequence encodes CASSPRQGGYNEQFF. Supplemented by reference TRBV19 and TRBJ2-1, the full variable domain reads DGGITQSPKYLFRKEGQNVTLSCEQNLNHDAMYWYRQDPGQGLRLIYYSQIVNDFQKGDIAEGYSVSREKKESFPLTVTSAQKNPTAFYLCASSPRQGGYNEQFFGPGTRLTVL.